Given below is one T cell receptor beta chain in context. Its target is not known. The data originate from a study of cytomegalovirus exposure and HLA in healthy donors. About the research overall: Later analysis reported that the 130 or so validation repertoires shared the platform of the approximately 670 first-cohort repertoires.

General study findings and limits: Cytomegalovirus-associated status was assigned to more than 150 TCR beta chains. In vitro checks showed that a few CMV-associated chains really do target CMV antigens.

Generated by immunoSEQ multiplex PCR, the TCRdb table keeps only in-frame clones and is missing some. The sample has 100,000 to 150,000 clones, about nine tenths seen once. The length of the CDR3 is 15 residues. The V segment lost 4 bases and the J segment 6 bases; nucleotides outside the gene matches: 8. Germline CDR1 and CDR2: SQVTM and ANQGSEA. The chain employs TRBV29-1 and TRBJ2-2, with 10 bases fitting TRBD1. The clonotype comes from a man younger than 45 in good health and CMV-seronegative. Sequenced material: PBMCs. The DNA for the CDR3 is TGCAGCGTTGGGGATCCGGGACAGGGGCCCGGGGAGCTGTTTTTT. It codes for CSVGDPGQGPGELFF.